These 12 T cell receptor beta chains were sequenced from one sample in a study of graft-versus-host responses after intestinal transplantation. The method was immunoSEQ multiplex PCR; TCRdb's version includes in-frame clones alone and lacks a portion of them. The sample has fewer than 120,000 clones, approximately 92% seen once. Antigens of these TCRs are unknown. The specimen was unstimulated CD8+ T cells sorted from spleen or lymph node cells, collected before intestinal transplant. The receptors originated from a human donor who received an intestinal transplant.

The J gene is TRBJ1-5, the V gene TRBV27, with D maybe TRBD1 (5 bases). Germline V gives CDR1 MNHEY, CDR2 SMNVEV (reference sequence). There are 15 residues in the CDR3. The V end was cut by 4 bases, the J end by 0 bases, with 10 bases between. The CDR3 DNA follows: TGTGCCAGCAGTTGGGACGTCCATAGCAATCAGCCCCAGCATTTT. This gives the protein CASSWDVHSNQPQHF.

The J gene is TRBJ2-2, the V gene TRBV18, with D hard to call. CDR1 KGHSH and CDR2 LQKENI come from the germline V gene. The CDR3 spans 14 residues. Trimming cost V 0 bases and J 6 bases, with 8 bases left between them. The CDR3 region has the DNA TGTGCCAGCTCACCACCGCTGGACCCCGGGGAGCTGTTTTTT. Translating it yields CASSPPLDPGELFF.

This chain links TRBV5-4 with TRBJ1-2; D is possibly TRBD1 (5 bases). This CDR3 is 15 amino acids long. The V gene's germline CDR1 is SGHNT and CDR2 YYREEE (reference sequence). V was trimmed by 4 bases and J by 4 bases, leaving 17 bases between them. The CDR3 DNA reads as TGTGCCAGCAGCACAACTATCGGGGGAGGCTATGGCTACACCTTC. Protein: CASSTTIGGGYGYTF.

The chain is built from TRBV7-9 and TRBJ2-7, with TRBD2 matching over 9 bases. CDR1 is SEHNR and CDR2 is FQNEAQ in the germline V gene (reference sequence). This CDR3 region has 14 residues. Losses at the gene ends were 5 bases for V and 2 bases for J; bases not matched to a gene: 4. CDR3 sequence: CASSDGLATYEQYF. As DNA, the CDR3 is TGTGCCAGCAGCGATGGACTAGCGACCTACGAGCAGTACTTC.

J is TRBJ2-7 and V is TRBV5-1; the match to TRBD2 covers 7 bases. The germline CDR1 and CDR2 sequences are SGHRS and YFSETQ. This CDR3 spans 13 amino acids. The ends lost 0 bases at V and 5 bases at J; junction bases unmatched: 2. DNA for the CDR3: TGCGCCAGCAGCTTGGGGACTAGACACGAGCAGTACTTC. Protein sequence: CASSLGTRHEQYF.

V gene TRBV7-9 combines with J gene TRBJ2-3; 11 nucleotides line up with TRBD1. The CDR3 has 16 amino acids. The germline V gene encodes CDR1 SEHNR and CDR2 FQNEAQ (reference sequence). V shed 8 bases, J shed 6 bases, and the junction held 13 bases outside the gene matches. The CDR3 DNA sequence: TGTGCCAGCGGGGGCCTGGGACAGGGGGTTCGTGATACGCAGTATTTT. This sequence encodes CASGGLGQGVRDTQYF.

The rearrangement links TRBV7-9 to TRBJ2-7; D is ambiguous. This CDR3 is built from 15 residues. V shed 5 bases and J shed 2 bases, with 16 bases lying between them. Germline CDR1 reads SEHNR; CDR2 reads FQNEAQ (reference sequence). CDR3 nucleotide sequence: TGTGCCAGCAGCGGCACCAAGACTGCACCCTACGAGCAGTACTTC. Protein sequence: CASSGTKTAPYEQYF.

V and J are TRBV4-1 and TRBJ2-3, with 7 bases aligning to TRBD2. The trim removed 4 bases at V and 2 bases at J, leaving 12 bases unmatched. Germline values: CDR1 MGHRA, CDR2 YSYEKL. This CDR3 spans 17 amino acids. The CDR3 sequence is CASSPGGLAVNTDTQYF. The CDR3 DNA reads TGCGCCAGCAGCCCCGGAGGGCTAGCGGTTAACACAGATACGCAGTATTTT.

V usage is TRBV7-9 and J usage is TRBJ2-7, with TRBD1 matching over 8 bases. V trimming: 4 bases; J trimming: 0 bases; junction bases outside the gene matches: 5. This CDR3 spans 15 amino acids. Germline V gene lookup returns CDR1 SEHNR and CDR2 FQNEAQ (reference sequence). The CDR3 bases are TGTGCCAGCAGCTCCCTCGGGACAGGCTCCTACGAGCAGTACTTC. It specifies CASSSLGTGSYEQYF.

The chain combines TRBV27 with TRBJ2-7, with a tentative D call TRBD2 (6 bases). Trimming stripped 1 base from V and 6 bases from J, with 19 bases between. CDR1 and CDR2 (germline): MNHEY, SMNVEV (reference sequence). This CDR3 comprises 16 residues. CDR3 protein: CASSLLGPGSPSEQYF. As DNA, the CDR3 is TGTGCCAGCAGTTTATTAGGCCCCGGGAGCCCCAGCGAGCAGTACTTC.

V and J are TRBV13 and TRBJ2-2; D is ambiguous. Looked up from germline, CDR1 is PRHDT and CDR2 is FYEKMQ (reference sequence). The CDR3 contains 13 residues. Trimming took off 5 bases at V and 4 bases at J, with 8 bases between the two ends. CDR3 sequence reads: CASSQSTTGELFF. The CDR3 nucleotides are TGTGCCAGCAGCCAAAGTACCACCGGGGAGCTGTTTTTT.

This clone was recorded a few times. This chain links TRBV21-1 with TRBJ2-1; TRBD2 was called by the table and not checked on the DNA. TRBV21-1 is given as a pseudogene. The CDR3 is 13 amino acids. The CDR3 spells CARLSGSIDEQFF. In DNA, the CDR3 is TGTGCCAGATTGAGCGGGAGCATAGATGAGCAGTTCTTC.